The rows below give T cell receptor beta chains drawn from one sample of a study of Tregs in tolerant kidney transplant recipients. Method: immunoSEQ multiplex PCR; TCRdb's copy keeps in-frame clones and lacks some. Of 100,000 to 130,000 clones in the sample, 90% are singletons; the top ten hold around 0.35%. The input for sequencing was CD4+ T cells from blood, taken before the transplant. These receptors originate from a human donor who received a combined kidney and bone marrow transplant. Both conserved end residues are part of each CDR3. D genes are given only for firm matches. Size values are once, few and many counts, or a class for expanded clones, and some rows have none.

j_call v_call clone_size d_call cdr3_nt cdr3_aa
TRBJ1-3 TRBV5-1 NA NA TGCGCCAGCAGCTTAGGAGCGATCTCTGGAAACACCATATATTTT CASSLGAISGNTIYF
TRBJ1-2 TRBV5-5 NA NA TGTGCCAGCAGCTTGGGTAACGGACTTAACTATGGCTACACCTTC CASSLGNGLNYGYTF
TRBJ2-2 TRBV5-1 NA NA TGCGCCAGCAGCTTGCTGCCTAGTGGAACCGGGGAGCTGTTTTTT CASSLLPSGTGELFF
TRBJ1-2 TRBV2 few TRBD1 TGTGCCAGCAGGAGGGACAGCGGTGGCTACACCTTC CASRRDSGGYTF
TRBJ1-2 TRBV28 NA NA TGTGCCAGCAGCCCACCGCGGGAGTGGGGCTACACCTTC CASSPPREWGYTF
TRBJ1-1 TRBV6-5 NA NA TGTGCCAGCAGCCGGGACACCCGGAACACTGAAGCTTTCTTT CASSRDTRNTEAFF
TRBJ2-7 TRBV28 NA NA TGTGCCAGCAGTCCCGGGACAACCCATGGGGGCTCCTACGAGCAGTACTTC CASSPGTTHGGSYEQYF
TRBJ2-7 TRBV18 NA TRBD2 TGTGCCAGCTCACCACCACGGACTAGCGGGAGAGGCGAGCAGTACTTC CASSPPRTSGRGEQYF
TRBJ2-7 TRBV28 NA NA TGTGCCAGCAGTTTAGGAGGTTACGAGCAGTACTTC CASSLGGYEQYF
TRBJ1-5 TRBV6-5 many TRBD1 TGTGCCAGCAGGACAGGGATGGGCAATCAGCCCCAGCATTTT CASRTGMGNQPQHF
TRBJ1-2 TRBV7-8 NA TRBD1 TGTGCCAGCAGCTTAAGCCACAGGGGACTCACTAACTATGGCTACACCTTC CASSLSHRGLTNYGYTF
TRBJ2-5 TRBV6-6 NA NA TGTGCCAGCAGTTTAGCGAGCCAAGAGACCCAGTACTTC CASSLASQETQYF
TRBJ1-4 TRBV29-1 NA TRBD1 TGCAGCGCGCAGAAAGCCGGGACAGGCGGTGAAAAACTGTTTTTT CSAQKAGTGGEKLFF
TRBJ2-5 TRBV5-1 NA TRBD2 TGCGCCAGCAGCTCCGGACTAGCGGGAGCGGTTAGGGAGACCCAGTACTTC CASSSGLAGAVRETQYF
TRBJ1-5 TRBV6-6 few TRBD1 TGTGCCAGCAGACCCGGACAGGGAAGGCATCAGCCCCAGCATTTT CASRPGQGRHQPQHF
TRBJ2-3 TRBV5-4 NA TRBD2 TGTGCCAGCAGCTTGTATCGCGGGGGGGGCACAGATACGCAGTATTTT CASSLYRGGGTDTQYF